The sequence of this T cell receptor (beta chain) was determined in a study of T cell changes during pregnancy in multiple sclerosis. Sequenced by immunoSEQ multiplex PCR; TCRdb stores in-frame clones only, minus some. The repertoire holds around 92,000 clones, with approximately 94% as singletons. Germline V gene lookup returns CDR1 SGHRS and CDR2 YFSETQ. There are 17 residues in the CDR3. The trim removed 4 bases at V and 2 bases at J, leaving 9 bases unmatched. The gene calls are TRBV5-1 and TRBJ2-3; 11 nucleotides match TRBD2. This material consisted of peripheral blood, taken in the third trimester of pregnancy. The receptor comes from a female donor with multiple sclerosis, enrolled in a pregnancy study. The CDR3: CASSVGLAGTYTDTQYF. In nucleotides, the CDR3 is TGCGCCAGCAGCGTCGGACTAGCGGGTACTTACACAGATACGCAGTATTTT.